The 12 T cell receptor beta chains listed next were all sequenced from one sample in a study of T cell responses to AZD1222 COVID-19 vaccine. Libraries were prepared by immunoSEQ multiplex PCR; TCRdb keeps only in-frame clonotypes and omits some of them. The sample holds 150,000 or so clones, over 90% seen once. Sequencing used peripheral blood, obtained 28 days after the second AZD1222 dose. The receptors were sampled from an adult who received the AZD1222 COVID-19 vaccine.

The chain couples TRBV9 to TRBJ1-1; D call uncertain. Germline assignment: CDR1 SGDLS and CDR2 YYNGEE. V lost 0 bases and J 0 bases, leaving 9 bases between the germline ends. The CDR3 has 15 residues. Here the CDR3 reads CASSVGVGMNTEAFF. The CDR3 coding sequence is TGTGCCAGCAGCGTAGGAGTGGGAATGAACACTGAAGCTTTCTTT.

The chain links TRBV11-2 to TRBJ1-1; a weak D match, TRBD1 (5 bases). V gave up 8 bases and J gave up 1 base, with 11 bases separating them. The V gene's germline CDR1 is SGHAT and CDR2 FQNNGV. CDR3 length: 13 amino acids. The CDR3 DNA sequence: TGTGCCAGCGCAACACAGGCGAACACTGAAGCTTTCTTT. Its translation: CASATQANTEAFF. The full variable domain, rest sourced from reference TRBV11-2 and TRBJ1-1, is EAGVAQSPRYKIIEKRQSVAFWCNPISGHATLYWYQQILGQGPKLLIQFQNNGVVDDSQLPKDRFSAERLKGVDSTLKIQPAKLEDSAVYLCASATQANTEAFFGQGTRLTVV.

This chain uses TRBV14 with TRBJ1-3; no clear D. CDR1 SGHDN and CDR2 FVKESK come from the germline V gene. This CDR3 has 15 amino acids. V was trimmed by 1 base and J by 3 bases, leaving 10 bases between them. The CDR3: CASSQVRAFGNTIYF. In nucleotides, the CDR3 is TGTGCCAGCAGCCAAGTAAGGGCTTTTGGAAACACCATATATTTT.

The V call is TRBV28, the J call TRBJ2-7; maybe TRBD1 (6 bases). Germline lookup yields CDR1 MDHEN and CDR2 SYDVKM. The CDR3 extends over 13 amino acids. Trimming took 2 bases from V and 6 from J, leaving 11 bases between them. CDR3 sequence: CASSLTGLGEQYF. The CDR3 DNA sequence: TGTGCCAGCAGTTTAACAGGGTTGGGCGAGCAGTACTTC.

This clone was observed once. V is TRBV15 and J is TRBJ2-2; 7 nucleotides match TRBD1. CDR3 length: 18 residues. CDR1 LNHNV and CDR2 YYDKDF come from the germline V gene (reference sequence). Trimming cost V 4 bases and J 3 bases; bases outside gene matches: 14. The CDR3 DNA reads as TGTGCCACCAGCACACCAGCCCACAGGGGTTGGGACACCGGGGAGCTGTTTTTT. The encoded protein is CATSTPAHRGWDTGELFF.

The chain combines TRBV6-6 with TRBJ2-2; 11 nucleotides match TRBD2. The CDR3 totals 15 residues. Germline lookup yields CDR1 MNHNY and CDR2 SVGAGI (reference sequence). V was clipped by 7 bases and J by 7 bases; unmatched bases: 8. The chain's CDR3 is CASKLLAGEFGELFF. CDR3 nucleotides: TGTGCCAGCAAATTACTAGCGGGAGAATTCGGGGAGCTGTTTTTT.

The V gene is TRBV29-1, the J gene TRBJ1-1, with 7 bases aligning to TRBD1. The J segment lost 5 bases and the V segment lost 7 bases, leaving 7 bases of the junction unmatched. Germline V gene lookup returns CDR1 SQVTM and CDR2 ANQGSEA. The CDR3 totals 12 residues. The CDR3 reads CSGLTGRTEAFF. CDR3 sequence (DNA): TGCAGCGGTCTGACAGGGCGAACTGAAGCTTTCTTT.

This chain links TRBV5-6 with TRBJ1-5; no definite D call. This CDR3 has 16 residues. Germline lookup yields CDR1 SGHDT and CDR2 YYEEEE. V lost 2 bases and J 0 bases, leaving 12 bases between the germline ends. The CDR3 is CASSFEVRDSNQPQHF. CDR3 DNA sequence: TGTGCCAGCAGCTTCGAAGTCCGGGATAGCAATCAGCCCCAGCATTTT.

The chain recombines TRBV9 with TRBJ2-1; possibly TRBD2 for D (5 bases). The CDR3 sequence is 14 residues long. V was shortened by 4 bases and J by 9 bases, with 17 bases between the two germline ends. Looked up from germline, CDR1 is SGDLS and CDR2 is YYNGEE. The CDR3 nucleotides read TGTGCCAGCAGCCCACGCCGGACTTATTTTGAGCAGTTCTTC. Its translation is CASSPRRTYFEQFF.

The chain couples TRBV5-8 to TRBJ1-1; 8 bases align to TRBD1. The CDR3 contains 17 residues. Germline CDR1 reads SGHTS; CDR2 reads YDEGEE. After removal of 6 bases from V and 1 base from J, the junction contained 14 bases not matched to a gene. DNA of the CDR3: TGTGCCAGCACCTTATCTCGTCGGACAGGGAAGAACACTGAAGCTTTCTTT. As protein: CASTLSRRTGKNTEAFF. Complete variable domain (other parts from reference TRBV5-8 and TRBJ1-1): EAGVTQSPTHLIKTRGQQATLRCSPISGHTSVYWYQQALGLGLQFLLWYDEGEERNRGNFPPRFSGRQFPNYSSELNVNALELEDSALYLCASTLSRRTGKNTEAFFGQGTRLTVV.

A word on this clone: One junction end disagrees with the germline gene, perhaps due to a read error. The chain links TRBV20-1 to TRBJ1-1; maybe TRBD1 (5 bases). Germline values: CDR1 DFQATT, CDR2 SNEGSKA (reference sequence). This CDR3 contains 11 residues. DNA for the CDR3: TGCAGTACTAGGGGTCCTAACGAAGCTTTCTTT. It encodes CSTRGPNEAFF.

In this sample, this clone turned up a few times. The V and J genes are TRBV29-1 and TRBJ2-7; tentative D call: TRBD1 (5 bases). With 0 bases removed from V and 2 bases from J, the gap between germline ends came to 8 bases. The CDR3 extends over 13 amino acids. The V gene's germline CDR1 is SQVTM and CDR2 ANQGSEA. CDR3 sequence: CSVEDQGPYEQYF. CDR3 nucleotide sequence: TGCAGCGTTGAAGATCAGGGTCCCTACGAGCAGTACTTC.